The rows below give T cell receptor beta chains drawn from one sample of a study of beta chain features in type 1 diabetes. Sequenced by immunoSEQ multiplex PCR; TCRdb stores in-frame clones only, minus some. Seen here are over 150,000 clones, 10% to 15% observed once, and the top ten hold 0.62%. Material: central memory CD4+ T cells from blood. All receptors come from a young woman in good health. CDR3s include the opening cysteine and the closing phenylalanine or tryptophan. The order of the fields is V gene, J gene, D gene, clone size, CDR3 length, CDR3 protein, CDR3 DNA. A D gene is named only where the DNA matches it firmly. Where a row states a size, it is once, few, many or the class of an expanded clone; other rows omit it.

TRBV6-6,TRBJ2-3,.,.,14,CASSPQVTADTQYF,TGTGCCAGCAGTCCCCAGGTCACGGCAGATACGCAGTATTTT
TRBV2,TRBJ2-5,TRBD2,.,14,CASRSGSIGETQYF,TGTGCCAGTAGGAGCGGGAGTATCGGAGAGACCCAGTACTTC
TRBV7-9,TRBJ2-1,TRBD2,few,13,CASSRGDWRPQFF,TGTGCCAGCAGCCGGGGGGATTGGAGACCCCAGTTCTTC
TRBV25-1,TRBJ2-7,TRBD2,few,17,CASSETPKTSFVGEQYF,TGTGCCAGCAGTGAAACCCCAAAGACTAGCTTCGTAGGTGAGCAGTACTTC
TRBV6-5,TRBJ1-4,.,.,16,CASSYHMQGVSEKLFF,TGTGCCAGCAGTTACCATATGCAGGGTGTCAGTGAAAAACTGTTTTTT
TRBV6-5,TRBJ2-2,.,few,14,CASSGQTNTGELFF,TGTGCCAGCAGTGGACAGACGAACACCGGGGAGCTGTTTTTT
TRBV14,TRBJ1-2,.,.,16,CASSQEVPQNYRHYTF,TGTGCCAGCAGCCAAGAAGTCCCGCAGAACTATCGGCACTACACCTTC
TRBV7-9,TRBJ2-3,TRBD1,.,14,CASGTGGSTDTQYF,TGTGCCAGCGGGACAGGGGGAAGCACAGATACGCAGTATTTT
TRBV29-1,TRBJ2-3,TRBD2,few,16,CSVGPRLAGSTDTQYF,TGCAGCGTTGGACCCCGACTAGCGGGTAGCACAGATACGCAGTATTTT
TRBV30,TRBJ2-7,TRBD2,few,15,CAWSLAGGPFYEQYF,TGTGCCTGGAGTCTTGCGGGAGGGCCCTTCTACGAGCAGTACTTC
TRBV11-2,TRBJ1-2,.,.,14,CASSFGQRDYGYTF,TGTGCCAGCAGCTTCGGACAGCGTGACTATGGCTACACCTTC
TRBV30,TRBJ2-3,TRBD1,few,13,CAWSVQGADTQYF,TGTGCCTGGAGTGTACAGGGGGCAGATACGCAGTATTTT
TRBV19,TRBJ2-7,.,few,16,CASSGDSHSSSYEQYF,TGTGCCAGTAGTGGTGACAGTCACTCTAGCTCCTACGAGCAGTACTTC
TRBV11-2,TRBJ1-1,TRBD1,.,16,CASSSGTGGRDTEAFF,TGTGCCAGCAGCTCCGGGACAGGGGGCAGAGATACTGAAGCTTTCTTT
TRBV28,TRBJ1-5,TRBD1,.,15,CASSPQQGADQPQHF,TGTGCCAGCAGTCCCCAACAGGGGGCTGATCAGCCCCAGCATTTT
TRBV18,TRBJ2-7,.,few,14,CASSPGTPAYEQYF,TGTGCCAGCTCACCAGGGACACCGGCCTACGAGCAGTACTTC
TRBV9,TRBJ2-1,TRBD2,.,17,CASSVGLAGGDYNEQFF,TGTGCCAGCAGCGTAGGACTAGCGGGAGGGGATTACAATGAGCAGTTCTTC
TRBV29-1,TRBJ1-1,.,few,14,CSVESTGLNTEAFF,TGCAGCGTTGAATCGACAGGTTTGAACACTGAAGCTTTCTTT
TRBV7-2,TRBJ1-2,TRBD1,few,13,CASSQDRDYGYTF,TGTGCCAGCAGCCAAGACAGGGACTATGGCTACACCTTC
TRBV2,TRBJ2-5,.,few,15,CASSDSNLPGETQYF,TGTGCCAGCAGTGACAGTAACTTGCCAGGAGAGACCCAGTACTTC
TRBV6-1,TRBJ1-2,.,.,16,CASSVIPHSPNYGYTF,TGTGCCAGCAGTGTTATCCCCCATAGTCCTAACTATGGCTACACCTTC
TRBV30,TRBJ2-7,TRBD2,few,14,CAWVRAGGSYEQYF,TGTGCCTGGGTTAGAGCGGGAGGATCCTACGAGCAGTACTTC
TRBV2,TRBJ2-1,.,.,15,CASSVRSVGTNEQFF,TGTGCCAGCAGTGTGAGGTCAGTAGGGACAAATGAGCAGTTCTTC
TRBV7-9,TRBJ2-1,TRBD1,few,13,CASSTGGVLRQFF,TGTGCCAGCAGCACAGGGGGTGTGCTTCGGCAGTTCTTC
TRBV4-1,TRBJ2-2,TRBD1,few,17,CASSQEGRQGATGELFF,TGCGCCAGCAGCCAAGAGGGGAGACAGGGGGCGACCGGGGAGCTGTTTTTT
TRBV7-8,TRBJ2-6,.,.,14,CASASYSGANVLTF,TGTGCCAGCGCGTCTTACTCTGGGGCCAACGTCCTGACTTTC
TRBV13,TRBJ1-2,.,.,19,CASSLRIGDTEARSGGYTF,TGTGCCAGCAGCCTCCGGATTGGGGACACTGAGGCCCGCTCTGGTGGCTACACCTTC